A single sample is the source of the 14 T cell receptor beta chains below, sequenced in a study of post-analysis software for immune sequencing data. Unique molecular identifiers were present in the TCR beta cDNA libraries. TCRdb recomputed calls from the PCR reads with MiXCR, one row per CDR3 protein. The sample records hundreds of thousands of distinct CDR3 sequences, 25% to 30% being singletons. These receptors' antigens are unknown. The study, taken as a whole, reports: TRBV5-6, TRBV5-1 and TRBV20-1 were among four to six TRBV segments more frequent in patients than controls.

The specimen was blood. Receptors were obtained from a girl aged 5-17 years with multiple sclerosis.

The V and J genes are TRBV7-2 and TRBJ2-1, with TRBD2 identical over 10 bases. The trim removed 1 base at V and 8 bases at J, leaving 5 bases unmatched. The CDR3 runs 15 residues. In germline, CDR1 is SGHTA, CDR2 FQGNSA. For the CDR3, the DNA is TGTGCCAGCAGCTTAGATGGACTAGCGGAATATGAGCAGTTCTTC. The encoded protein is CASSLDGLAEYEQFF.

The chain combines TRBV6-1 with TRBJ2-1; 8 positions agree with TRBD2. The J segment lost 7 bases and the V segment lost 1 base, leaving 9 bases of the junction unmatched. CDR3 length equals 16 residues. Germline V gene lookup returns CDR1 MNHNS and CDR2 SASEGT. The CDR3 loop is CASSEVVGRARNEQFF. The DNA for the CDR3 is TGTGCCAGCAGTGAAGTTGTCGGGAGGGCGAGAAATGAGCAGTTCTTC.

The chain couples TRBV7-2 to TRBJ2-3, with D perhaps TRBD1 (6 bases). This CDR3 contains 15 residues. Trimming stripped 6 bases from V and 4 bases from J, with 17 bases between. Per germline, CDR1 SGHTA and CDR2 FQGNSA. CDR3 DNA sequence: TGTGCCAGCAGGAGTAACTTAGGGGGAGCAGATACGCAGTATTTT. This codes for CASRSNLGGADTQYF.

The chain carries TRBV7-2 and TRBJ2-7; D perhaps matches TRBD2 (6 bases). The end of the DNA fits TRBJ2-5 better, so the J call may be wrong. The CDR3 contains 12 residues. Germline CDR1 SGHTA, CDR2 FQGNSA. The CDR3 sequence: CASSRRGGTQYF. The DNA for the CDR3 is TGTGCCAGCAGCCGGAGGGGAGGGACCCAGTACTTC.

This clonotype was counted a few times. V is TRBV29-1 and J is TRBJ2-1; 8 bases agree with TRBD1. The V gene end was trimmed by 2 bases and the J gene end by 6 bases; junction bases not matched to a gene: 9. The CDR3 runs 15 residues. Germline V gives CDR1 SQVTM, CDR2 ANQGSEA. The CDR3 sequence is CSVERAGGLSNEQFF. The CDR3 DNA follows: TGCAGCGTTGAAAGGGCAGGGGGCCTTTCCAATGAGCAGTTCTTC.

CDR3 DNA sequence: TGTGCCAGCAGCCAGAGGACAGGTGTAATTCAGTACTTC. As protein: CASSQRTGVIQYF. The chain links TRBV14 to TRBJ2-5; the match to TRBD1 covers 7 bases. The ends lost 3 bases at V and 11 bases at J; junction bases unmatched: 9. Germline CDR1 is SGHDN and CDR2 is FVKESK. This CDR3 comprises 13 residues.

The chain links TRBV28 to TRBJ2-1, with 8 nucleotides matching TRBD1. The CDR3 is 13 amino acids. The V gene end was trimmed by 5 bases and the J gene end by 9 bases; junction bases not matched to a gene: 6. Germline values: CDR1 MDHEN, CDR2 SYDVKM. In nucleotides, the CDR3 is TGTGCCAGCAGTCGGACAGGGTTGGGTGAGCAGTTCTTC. It specifies CASSRTGLGEQFF.

The chain employs TRBV5-1 and TRBJ2-3; the match to TRBD2 covers 10 bases. The V gene end was trimmed by 0 bases and the J gene end by 6 bases; junction bases not matched to a gene: 4. The CDR3 sequence is 15 residues long. CDR1 is SGHRS and CDR2 is YFSETQ in the germline V gene. CDR3 region: CASSLVLAGSDTQYF. CDR3 DNA sequence: TGCGCCAGCAGCTTGGTACTAGCGGGGTCGGATACGCAGTATTTT. Together with reference TRBV5-1 and TRBJ2-3, the CDR3 gives the full variable domain: KAGVTQTPRYLIKTRGQQVTLSCSPISGHRSVSWYQQTPGQGLQFLFEYFSETQRNKGNFPGRFSGRQFSNSRSEMNVSTLELGDSALYLCASSLVLAGSDTQYFGPGTRLTVL.

The chain links TRBV7-8 to TRBJ1-1, with no clear D. From germline, CDR1 is SGHVS and CDR2 FQNEAQ. Trimming shortened V by 0 bases and J by 6 bases, and 5 bases separated the two germline ends. The CDR3 is 12 amino acids. This CDR3 is CASSLAEAEAFF. The CDR3 DNA is TGTGCCAGCAGCTTAGCGGAGGCTGAAGCTTTCTTT.

V gene TRBV7-2 combines with J gene TRBJ2-3; 10 bases are shared with TRBD1. The germline V gene has CDR1 SGHTA and CDR2 FQGNSA. There are 19 residues in the CDR3. Trimming removed 5 bases from V and 1 base from J; junction bases left unmatched: 15. The CDR3 loop reads CASSARRDRGTLRTDTQYF. In nucleotides, the CDR3 is TGTGCCAGCAGCGCACGCCGGGACAGGGGAACCCTTCGCACAGATACGCAGTATTTT. Looking up the rest from reference TRBV7-2 and TRBJ2-3 gives the full variable domain: GAGVSQSPSNKVTEKGKDVELRCDPISGHTALYWYRQSLGQGLEFLIYFQGNSAPDKSGLPSDRFSAERTGGSVSTLTIQRTQQEDSAVYLCASSARRDRGTLRTDTQYFGPGTRLTVL.

V and J are TRBV2 and TRBJ2-7; possibly TRBD2 for D (6 bases). The germline V and J ends were trimmed by 1 base and 3 bases, with 13 bases remaining between them. CDR1 and CDR2 (germline): SNHLY, FYNNEI. The CDR3 loop spans 15 amino acids. Here the CDR3 reads CASSEGGVGGYEQYF. The CDR3 nucleotides are TGTGCCAGCAGTGAAGGAGGTGTGGGGGGCTACGAGCAGTACTTC.

This clonotype was counted ten times or more. The genes are TRBV20-1 and TRBJ2-1; D assignment may be TRBD1 or TRBD2 (5 bases each). Germline V gene sequence: CDR1 DFQATT, CDR2 SNEGSKA (reference sequence). There are 15 residues in the CDR3. Deletions cut 3 bases from V and 0 bases from J, with 12 bases between. The CDR3 DNA follows: TGCAGTGCTAGGGGACGGGCCGCCTCCTACAATGAGCAGTTCTTC. Its translation: CSARGRAASYNEQFF.

This clonotype came up a few times. V usage is TRBV29-1 and J usage is TRBJ2-6; tentatively, D is TRBD1 (5 bases). Trimming cost V 1 base and J 1 base, with 26 bases left between them. CDR1 is SQVTM, CDR2 ANQGSEA, per germline. CDR3 length equals 21 residues. CDR3 nucleotides: TGCAGCGTTGAAGTACGGTTCGGTGGGGCGGCCGCCCTATCTGGGGCCAACGTCCTGACTTTC. Translation: CSVEVRFGGAAALSGANVLTF.

On this clonotype itself: The germline gene is not matched at one end of the junction; a read error may be the cause. This rearrangement joins TRBV6-5 to TRBJ1-5; tentative D call: TRBD1 (6 bases). The CDR3 totals 14 residues. Per germline, CDR1 MNHEY and CDR2 SVGAGI. CDR3 bases: TGTGCCGGCAGTTACTCGAAGGGGGATCAGCCCCAGCATTTT. Translated: CAGSYSKGDQPQHF.